Detailed here is one TCR beta chain. Germline V gives CDR1 SGDLS, CDR2 YYNGEE. Trimming took 8 bases from V and 6 from J, leaving 14 bases between them. The CDR3 extends over 12 amino acids. The data stem from a study of CD8 T cells in Susac syndrome. With random hexamers, roughly 0.45 to 1 ug RNA was reverse transcribed. One entry per CDR3 protein, called by TCRdb with MiXCR from the immunoSEQ multiplex PCR reads. The sample contains 150,000 to 200,000 distinct CDR3 sequences, just under 95% of which appear only once. The chain joins TRBV9 to TRBJ1-2; no reliable D call. The TCR originated in a human donor with Susac syndrome. The sample was CD8+ T cells from PBMCs. This CDR3 is CASRTAENGYTF. As DNA, the CDR3 is TGTGCCAGTCGAACGGCAGAGAATGGCTACACCTTC.